These T cell receptor beta chains were read from a single sample in a study of blood T cell repertoires in COVID-19. The assay was immunoSEQ multiplex PCR, and TCRdb's table has in-frame clones only and misses some. The sample records about 360,000 clones, around 90% being singletons. The sample was peripheral blood. Receptors originate from a human donor in a cohort sampled during active COVID-19. Each CDR3 is given with its conserved first and last residue. Fields, in order: CDR3 protein, CDR3 DNA, J gene, V gene, clone size, D gene. D genes are given only for firm matches. Clone size, where shown, is once, few, many, or a class for clones that have expanded.

CDR3aa: CASSPGTGLNQPQHF
CDR3nt: TGTGCCAGTAGTCCCGGGACAGGTTTAAATCAGCCCCAGCATTTT
j_gene: TRBJ1-5
v_gene: TRBV19
abundance: -
d_gene: TRBD1

CDR3aa: CASSPSTRLWNEQFF
CDR3nt: TGTGCCAGCAGCCCCTCGACGCGGCTGTGGAATGAGCAGTTCTTC
j_gene: TRBJ2-1
v_gene: TRBV5-6
abundance: -
d_gene: -

CDR3aa: CASHYSSTDTQYF
CDR3nt: TGTGCCAGCCACTACTCTAGCACAGATACGCAGTATTTT
j_gene: TRBJ2-3
v_gene: TRBV5-4
abundance: -
d_gene: -

CDR3aa: CASSLGQVGSHSPLHF
CDR3nt: TGCGCCAGCAGCTTGGGACAGGTCGGCAGTCATTCACCCCTCCACTTT
j_gene: TRBJ1-6
v_gene: TRBV5-1
abundance: -
d_gene: -

CDR3aa: CASHERVDGQDNSPLHF
CDR3nt: TGTGCCAGCCACGAGCGGGTGGACGGGCAGGATAATTCACCCCTCCACTTT
j_gene: TRBJ1-6
v_gene: TRBV28
abundance: -
d_gene: -

CDR3aa: CASSRGTGSGNTIYF
CDR3nt: TGTGCCAGTAGTAGAGGGACAGGCTCTGGAAACACCATATATTTT
j_gene: TRBJ1-3
v_gene: TRBV19
abundance: -
d_gene: TRBD1

CDR3aa: CASRGRAEAFF
CDR3nt: TGTGCCAGTCGCGGGCGCGCTGAAGCTTTCTTT
j_gene: TRBJ1-1
v_gene: TRBV19
abundance: -
d_gene: -

CDR3aa: CASSLRAVAGGFDKNIQYF
CDR3nt: TGTGCCAGCAGCTTAAGGGCGGTAGCGGGGGGTTTCGACAAAAACATTCAGTACTTC
j_gene: TRBJ2-4
v_gene: TRBV7-8
abundance: few
d_gene: TRBD2

CDR3aa: CASSKRLAGGTDEQYF
CDR3nt: TGCGCCAGCAGCAAGAGACTAGCGGGAGGGACCGACGAGCAGTACTTC
j_gene: TRBJ2-7
v_gene: TRBV4-1
abundance: -
d_gene: TRBD2

CDR3aa: CTSSQEGGLAGGQGETQYF
CDR3nt: TGCACCAGCAGCCAAGAAGGGGGGTTAGCGGGAGGCCAGGGGGAGACCCAGTACTTC
j_gene: TRBJ2-5
v_gene: TRBV1
abundance: -
d_gene: -

CDR3aa: CASREDRGPVKTQYF
CDR3nt: TGTGCCAGCAGAGAGGACAGGGGGCCGGTTAAGACCCAGTACTTC
j_gene: TRBJ2-5
v_gene: TRBV2
abundance: -
d_gene: TRBD1

CDR3aa: CASSQAAVGRTYEQYF
CDR3nt: TGTGCCAGCAGCCAAGCCGCGGTCGGGAGGACCTACGAGCAGTACTTC
j_gene: TRBJ2-7
v_gene: TRBV3-1/TRBV3-2
abundance: -
d_gene: TRBD2

CDR3aa: CATSRDWAGGSDQPQHF
CDR3nt: TGTGCCACCAGCAGAGATTGGGCAGGGGGCTCTGATCAGCCCCAGCATTTT
j_gene: TRBJ1-5
v_gene: TRBV15
abundance: -
d_gene: TRBD1

CDR3aa: CASSQDISGNYNEQFF
CDR3nt: TGCGCCAGCAGCCAAGATATTAGCGGGAACTACAATGAGCAGTTCTTC
j_gene: TRBJ2-1
v_gene: TRBV4-1
abundance: -
d_gene: TRBD2

CDR3aa: CASSPSSNSGETQYF
CDR3nt: TGTGCCAGCAGCCCCTCCTCCAACTCCGGAGAGACCCAGTACTTC
j_gene: TRBJ2-5
v_gene: TRBV11-2
abundance: -
d_gene: -

CDR3aa: CASGRQGPTPAFF
CDR3nt: TGTGCCAGCGGCCGACAGGGCCCTACCCCAGCTTTCTTT
j_gene: TRBJ1-1
v_gene: TRBV6-5
abundance: -
d_gene: TRBD1

CDR3aa: CASSFGRGYTEAFF
CDR3nt: TGTGCCAGCAGCTTTGGTAGGGGGTACACTGAAGCTTTCTTT
j_gene: TRBJ1-1
v_gene: TRBV7-2
abundance: -
d_gene: -

CDR3aa: CASSTTGRGKETQYF
CDR3nt: TGTGCCAGCAGCACCACTGGACGGGGAAAAGAGACCCAGTACTTC
j_gene: TRBJ2-5
v_gene: TRBV7-9
abundance: -
d_gene: -

CDR3aa: CATSRDGGSSQPQHF
CDR3nt: TGTGCCACCAGCAGAGATGGGGGGTCCTCACAGCCCCAGCATTTT
j_gene: TRBJ1-5
v_gene: TRBV15
abundance: -
d_gene: -

CDR3aa: CASRGGVAGELFF
CDR3nt: TGTGCCAGCAGGGGGGGAGTTGCCGGGGAGCTGTTTTTT
j_gene: TRBJ2-2
v_gene: TRBV2
abundance: -
d_gene: -

CDR3aa: CASRRQGSNYGYTF
CDR3nt: TGTGCCAGTAGAAGGCAGGGTTCTAACTATGGCTACACCTTC
j_gene: TRBJ1-2
v_gene: TRBV19
abundance: -
d_gene: -

CDR3aa: CASSFLGEGEQYF
CDR3nt: TGTGCCAGCAGCTTTCTAGGGGAGGGCGAGCAGTACTTC
j_gene: TRBJ2-7
v_gene: TRBV7-8
abundance: -
d_gene: TRBD2

CDR3aa: CASSPGAGGEQYF
CDR3nt: TGTGCCAGCAGCCCCGGAGCGGGAGGCGAGCAGTACTTC
j_gene: TRBJ2-7
v_gene: TRBV7-3
abundance: -
d_gene: TRBD2

CDR3aa: CASSLTSGWDTDTQYF
CDR3nt: TGTGCCAGCAGCTTGACTAGCGGGTGGGACACAGATACGCAGTATTTT
j_gene: TRBJ2-3
v_gene: TRBV5-6
abundance: -
d_gene: TRBD2

CDR3aa: CASSLGVGRFSLEQYF
CDR3nt: TGTGCCAGCAGCTTAGGAGTCGGCAGGTTCAGCCTCGAGCAGTACTTC
j_gene: TRBJ2-7
v_gene: TRBV7-8
abundance: -
d_gene: -

CDR3aa: CASIPGPREGYGYTF
CDR3nt: TGTGCCAGCATCCCCGGTCCCCGGGAGGGCTATGGCTACACCTTC
j_gene: TRBJ1-2
v_gene: TRBV5-6
abundance: -
d_gene: -

CDR3aa: CASSSLRTSGTYEQYF
CDR3nt: TGTGCCAGCAGTTCCCTCCGGACTAGCGGGACCTACGAGCAGTACTTC
j_gene: TRBJ2-7
v_gene: TRBV28
abundance: -
d_gene: TRBD2

CDR3aa: CASSRGGQGVYEQYF
CDR3nt: TGCGCCAGCAGCCGGGGGGGACAGGGCGTTTACGAGCAGTACTTC
j_gene: TRBJ2-7
v_gene: TRBV5-1
abundance: -
d_gene: -

CDR3aa: CASSETGGSTDTQYF
CDR3nt: TGCGCCAGCAGTGAGACAGGGGGCAGCACAGATACGCAGTATTTT
j_gene: TRBJ2-3
v_gene: TRBV10-1
abundance: -
d_gene: TRBD1

CDR3aa: CASSLRREQFF
CDR3nt: TGTGCCAGCAGCCTGAGGAGAGAGCAGTTCTTC
j_gene: TRBJ2-1
v_gene: TRBV3-1/TRBV3-2
abundance: -
d_gene: -

CDR3aa: CASSSEPDRSSYEQYF
CDR3nt: TGCGCCAGCAGCTCTGAACCCGACAGATCCTCCTACGAGCAGTACTTC
j_gene: TRBJ2-7
v_gene: TRBV5-1
abundance: -
d_gene: -

CDR3aa: CASSYRGTGANVLTF
CDR3nt: TGTGCCAGCAGTTACAGGGGGACCGGGGCCAACGTCCTGACTTTC
j_gene: TRBJ2-6
v_gene: TRBV6-2/TRBV6-3
abundance: many
d_gene: -

CDR3aa: CASSPGLAGAAGRETQYF
CDR3nt: TGTGCCAGCTCACCAGGGCTAGCGGGAGCGGCGGGTCGAGAGACCCAGTACTTC
j_gene: TRBJ2-5
v_gene: TRBV18
abundance: -
d_gene: TRBD2

CDR3aa: CASGNRGLPSYGYTF
CDR3nt: TGTGCCAGTGGGAACAGGGGACTGCCCTCCTATGGCTACACCTTC
j_gene: TRBJ1-2
v_gene: TRBV19
abundance: -
d_gene: TRBD1

CDR3aa: CASSLRDRENSPLHF
CDR3nt: TGTGCCAGCAGCTTAAGGGACAGGGAAAATTCACCCCTCCACTTT
j_gene: TRBJ1-6
v_gene: TRBV7-9
abundance: -
d_gene: TRBD1

CDR3aa: CASSFVQTGGYEQYF
CDR3nt: TGTGCCAGCAGTTTCGTCCAGACAGGGGGCTACGAGCAGTACTTC
j_gene: TRBJ2-7
v_gene: TRBV28
abundance: -
d_gene: TRBD1

CDR3aa: CAWSVGTSGRYEQFF
CDR3nt: TGTGCCTGGAGTGTTGGGACTAGCGGGAGATATGAGCAGTTCTTC
j_gene: TRBJ2-1
v_gene: TRBV30
abundance: once
d_gene: TRBD2

CDR3aa: CASSPGTGGVYSNQPQHF
CDR3nt: TGTGCCAGCAGTCCCGGGACAGGGGGTGTCTATAGCAATCAGCCCCAGCATTTT
j_gene: TRBJ1-5
v_gene: TRBV6-6
abundance: -
d_gene: TRBD1